This passage covers 18 T cell receptor beta chains from one sample sequenced in a study of blood T cell repertoires in COVID-19 (dated by TCRdb to between 2020 and 2021). Library prep was done by the immunoSEQ multiplex PCR assay. TCRdb retrieved this table from immuneACCESS and kept in-frame rearrangements only. Not all clones are present; in checked studies, unresolved V genes account for under half, and no reason is known for the remainder. This sample is represented by around 100,000 clones; 85% of them were singletons. About 1.8% of the sample is taken by the ten largest. Sample: peripheral blood. Receptors were obtained from a woman in her 70s with active or convalescent COVID-19.

As concerns this clone: At one end, the junction sequence differs from germline, possibly due to a read error. The chain uses TRBV11-3 and TRBJ1-1; D unclear. The CDR3 has 14 residues. Germline CDR1 reads SGHNT; CDR2 reads YENEEA. The CDR3 nucleotides are TGTGCCAGCAGCTTAGGGGGAGTGAAGACTGAAGCTTTCTTT. As protein: CASSLGGVKTEAFF. The full variable domain, its missing parts supplied by reference TRBV11-3 and TRBJ1-1, is EAGVVQSPRYKIIEKKQPVAFWCNPISGHNTLYWYLQNLGQGPELLIRYENEEAVDDSQLPKDRFSAERLKGVDSTLKIQPAELGDSAVYLCASSLGGVKTEAFFGQGTRLTVV.

The chain couples TRBV28 to TRBJ1-1, with TRBD1 matching over 8 bases. This CDR3 region has 16 residues. CDR1 and CDR2 from the germline V gene are MDHEN and SYDVKM. V dropped 4 bases and J dropped 5; count of bases not matched to a gene: 12. CDR3 nucleotides: TGTGCCAGCAGTTGGGGGACAGGTCGGAGGGTGACTGAAGCTTTCTTT. This sequence encodes CASSWGTGRRVTEAFF.

The J gene is TRBJ2-7, the V gene TRBV2, with D perhaps TRBD1 (6 bases). V dropped 8 bases and J dropped 1 base, with 15 bases sitting between them. The CDR3 runs to 14 residues. CDR1 is SNHLY, CDR2 FYNNEI, per germline. The CDR3 DNA reads TGTGCCAGCTTGGGGGCAGGGATATCCTACGAGCAGTACTTC. Its protein is CASLGAGISYEQYF.

V gene TRBV28 combines with J gene TRBJ1-2; D is ambiguous. The CDR3 is 14 amino acids. Trimming shortened V by 2 bases and J by 0 bases, and 7 bases separated the two germline ends. CDR1 and CDR2 from the germline V gene are MDHEN and SYDVKM. CDR3 amino acids: CASSLGQPNYGYTF. The DNA of the CDR3 is TGTGCCAGCAGTTTAGGGCAGCCTAACTATGGCTACACCTTC.

This chain connects TRBV5-1 to TRBJ2-1; a possible D gene is TRBD1 (6 bases). CDR3 length: 13 amino acids. Germline CDR1 and CDR2: SGHRS and YFSETQ. Trimming shortened V by 2 bases and J by 8 bases, and 11 bases separated the two germline ends. As DNA, the CDR3 is TGCGCCAGCAGCTTAGGGGGAGCGGATGAGCAGTTCTTC. Amino acid sequence: CASSLGGADEQFF.

CDR3 in DNA: TGTGCCTGGAGTGGCGGACAAGCTAGAAACACCATATATTTT. Its translation is CAWSGGQARNTIYF. V is TRBV30 and J is TRBJ1-3; D is possibly TRBD1 (5 bases). CDR3 length: 14 residues. V lost 1 base and J 5 bases, leaving 12 bases between the germline ends. Germline values: CDR1 GTSNPN, CDR2 SVGIG (reference sequence).

This rearrangement joins TRBV4-1 to TRBJ1-6; no clear D gene. Trimming pared 3 bases from V and 9 bases from J, leaving 9 bases between. CDR1 and CDR2 (germline): MGHRA, YSYEKL. There are 13 residues in the CDR3. In DNA, the CDR3 is TGCGCCAGCAGCCAGCTTGAGGTTTCACCCCTCCACTTT. It translates to CASSQLEVSPLHF.

This chain links TRBV28 with TRBJ1-5; D might be TRBD1 (6 bases). The V gene lost 8 bases and the J gene lost 2 bases, with 10 bases spanning the gap. Germline assignment: CDR1 MDHEN and CDR2 SYDVKM. The CDR3 spans 13 residues. Here the CDR3 reads CASLGHGNQPQHF. CDR3 coding DNA: TGTGCCAGCTTGGGACATGGCAATCAGCCCCAGCATTTT.

The V gene is TRBV5-1, the J gene TRBJ1-4; tentatively, D is TRBD1 (6 bases). The CDR3 loop spans 15 amino acids. Per germline, CDR1 SGHRS and CDR2 YFSETQ. V dropped 0 bases and J dropped 2 bases, with 8 bases sitting between them. In DNA, the CDR3 is TGCGCCAGCAGCTTGGGGGGGCTGACTAATGAAAAACTGTTTTTT. This translates into CASSLGGLTNEKLFF.

In this sample, this clone turned up a few times. This chain links TRBV5-1 with TRBJ2-5, with TRBD1 matching over 10 bases. V was pared by 5 bases and J by 3 bases, with 16 bases of the junction left unmatched. Germline V lookup: CDR1 SGHRS, CDR2 YFSETQ. The CDR3 spans 18 residues. The CDR3 nucleotides read TGCGCCAGCAGTCGAACGTCCCGTCCCGGGACAGGGGAAGAGACCCAGTACTTC. Amino acids: CASSRTSRPGTGEETQYF.

The chain links TRBV19 to TRBJ2-1; D gene ambiguous. The V end lost 3 bases, the J end lost 4 bases, and 4 bases lay between the germline ends. The CDR3 is made up of 12 amino acids. Germline V gene lookup returns CDR1 LNHDA and CDR2 SQIVND (reference sequence). CDR3 residues: CASSISYNEQFF. The CDR3 nucleotides read TGTGCCAGTAGTATTTCTTACAATGAGCAGTTCTTC.

The chain couples TRBV7-2 to TRBJ2-3, with 10 positions matching TRBD1. V was pared by 7 bases and J by 3 bases, with 4 bases of the junction left unmatched. The length of the CDR3 is 14 residues. Germline CDR1 and CDR2: SGHTA and FQGNSA. CDR3 residues: CASTKDRGTDTQYF. Written as DNA, the CDR3 is TGTGCCAGCACCAAGGACAGGGGGACAGATACGCAGTATTTT.

This chain connects TRBV30 to TRBJ1-3, with a weak D call TRBD1 (5 bases). The CDR3 extends over 15 amino acids. Germline CDR1 reads GTSNPN; CDR2 reads SVGIG (reference sequence). Trimming pared 2 bases from V and 0 bases from J, leaving 11 bases between. The CDR3 sequence: CAWSLGAFSGNTIYF. Here the CDR3 DNA reads TGTGCCTGGAGTCTAGGGGCGTTCTCTGGAAACACCATATATTTT.

The chain employs TRBV7-9 and TRBJ1-1, with 7 bases lining up with TRBD1. Per the germline V gene, CDR1 is SEHNR and CDR2 is FQNEAQ (reference sequence). The junction had 11 bases not matched to a gene; V was cut back by 2 bases and J by 8 bases. This CDR3 has 15 amino acids. The CDR3 DNA reads TGTGCCAGCAGCTTAAGTATTTCTCGGGGACAGGAAGCTTTCTTT. Encoded protein: CASSLSISRGQEAFF.

In nucleotides, the CDR3 is TGTGCCAGCAGCTTCGGAACGGGACTAGCAGTGACCTACAATGAGCAGTTCTTC. Its protein product is CASSFGTGLAVTYNEQFF. The genes are TRBV7-8 and TRBJ2-1; 9 nucleotides agree with TRBD2. J lost 2 bases, V lost 3 bases, and 11 bases had no gene match. The length of the CDR3 is 18 residues. Germline V gene sequence: CDR1 SGHVS, CDR2 FQNEAQ.

This chain links TRBV4-1 with TRBJ2-2, with D possibly matching TRBD1 (5 bases). The V end lost 4 bases, the J end lost 0 bases, and 9 bases lay between the germline ends. CDR1 is MGHRA and CDR2 is YSYEKL in the germline V gene. CDR3 length: 15 amino acids. CDR3 sequence (DNA): TGCGCCAGCAGCCGGCAGGGTGCGAACACCGGGGAGCTGTTTTTT. This sequence encodes CASSRQGANTGELFF.

This chain joins TRBV2 and TRBJ2-3; D call uncertain. V was trimmed by 8 bases and J by 1 base, leaving 13 bases between them. CDR3 length: 14 residues. From germline, CDR1 is SNHLY and CDR2 FYNNEI. The CDR3 nucleotides are TGTGCCAGCTCCGCCTTGGCAGGCACAGATACGCAGTATTTT. This sequence encodes CASSALAGTDTQYF.

V is TRBV19 and J is TRBJ1-3; 7 bases match TRBD1. The CDR3 covers 17 residues. The germline gives CDR1 LNHDA, CDR2 SQIVND (reference sequence). V shed 5 bases and J 0 bases; nucleotides not matched to a gene: 10. Here the CDR3 reads CASSPWDRKSSGNTIYF. The DNA for the CDR3 is TGTGCCAGTAGTCCCTGGGACAGAAAGAGCTCTGGAAACACCATATATTTT.